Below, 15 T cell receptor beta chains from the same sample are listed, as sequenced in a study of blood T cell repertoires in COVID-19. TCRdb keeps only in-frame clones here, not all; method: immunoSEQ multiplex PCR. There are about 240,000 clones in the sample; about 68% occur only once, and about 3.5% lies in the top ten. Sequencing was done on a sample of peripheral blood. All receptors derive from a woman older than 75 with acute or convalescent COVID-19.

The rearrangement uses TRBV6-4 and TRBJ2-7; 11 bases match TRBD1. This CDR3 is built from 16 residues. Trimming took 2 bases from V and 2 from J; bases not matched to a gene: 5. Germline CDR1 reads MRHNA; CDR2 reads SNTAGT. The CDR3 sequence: CASSDGTGGNPYEQYF. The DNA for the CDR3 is TGTGCCAGCAGTGACGGGACAGGGGGAAACCCCTACGAGCAGTACTTC.

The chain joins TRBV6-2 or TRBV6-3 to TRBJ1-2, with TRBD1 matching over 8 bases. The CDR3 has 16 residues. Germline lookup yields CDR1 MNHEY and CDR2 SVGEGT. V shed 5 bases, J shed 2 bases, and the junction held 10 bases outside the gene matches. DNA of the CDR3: TGTGCCAGCAGTCGATACTATGGGACAGGAAACTATGGCTACACCTTC. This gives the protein CASSRYYGTGNYGYTF.

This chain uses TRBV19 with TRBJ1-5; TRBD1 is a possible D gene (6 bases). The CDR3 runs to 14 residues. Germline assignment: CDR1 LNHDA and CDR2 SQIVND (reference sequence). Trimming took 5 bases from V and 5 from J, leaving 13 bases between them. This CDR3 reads CASSPPPGDQPQHF. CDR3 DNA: TGTGCCAGTAGTCCCCCGCCAGGGGATCAGCCCCAGCATTTT.

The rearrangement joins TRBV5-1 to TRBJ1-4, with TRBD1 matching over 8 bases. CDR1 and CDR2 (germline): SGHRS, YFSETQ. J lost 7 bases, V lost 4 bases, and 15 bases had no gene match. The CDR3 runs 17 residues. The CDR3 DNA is TGCGCCAGCAGCCCGGGAGACAGGGGCGGATCGCTTGAAAAACTGTTTTTT. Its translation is CASSPGDRGGSLEKLFF.

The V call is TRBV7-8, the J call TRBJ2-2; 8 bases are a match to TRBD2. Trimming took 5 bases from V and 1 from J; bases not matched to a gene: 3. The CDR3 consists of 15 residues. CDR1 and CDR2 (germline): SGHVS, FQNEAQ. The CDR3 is CASSARGGNTGELFF. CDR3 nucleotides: TGTGCCAGCAGCGCCCGGGGGGGGAACACCGGGGAGCTGTTTTTT.

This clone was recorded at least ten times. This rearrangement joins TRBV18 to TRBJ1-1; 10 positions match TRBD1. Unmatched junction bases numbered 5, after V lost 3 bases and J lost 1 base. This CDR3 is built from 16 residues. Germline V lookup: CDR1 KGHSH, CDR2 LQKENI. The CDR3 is CASSPMTGGPNTEAFF. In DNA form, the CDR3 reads TGTGCCAGCTCACCCATGACAGGGGGCCCGAACACTGAAGCTTTCTTT.

This CDR3 reads CASSQDPGSAGNTIYF. The CDR3 DNA follows: TGCGCCAGCAGCCAAGACCCAGGGTCGGCTGGAAACACCATATATTTT. The chain is built from TRBV4-3 and TRBJ1-3; D may be TRBD1 (5 bases). The V and J ends lost 0 bases and 2 bases respectively, with 11 bases between them. CDR1 and CDR2 from the germline V gene are LGHNA and YSLEER. The CDR3 totals 16 residues.

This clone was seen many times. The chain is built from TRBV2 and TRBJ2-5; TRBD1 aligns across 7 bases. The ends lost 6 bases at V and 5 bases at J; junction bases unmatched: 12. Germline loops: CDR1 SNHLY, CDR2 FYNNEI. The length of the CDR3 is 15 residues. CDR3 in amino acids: CASSVPTGVTETQYF. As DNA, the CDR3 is TGTGCCAGCAGCGTACCCACAGGGGTCACGGAGACCCAGTACTTC.

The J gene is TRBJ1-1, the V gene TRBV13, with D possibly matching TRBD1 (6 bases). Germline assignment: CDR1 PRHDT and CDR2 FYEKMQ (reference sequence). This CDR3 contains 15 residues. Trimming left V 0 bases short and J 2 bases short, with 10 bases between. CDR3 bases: TGTGCCAGCAGCTTAGGCCTACAGGGAAACACTGAAGCTTTCTTT. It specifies CASSLGLQGNTEAFF.

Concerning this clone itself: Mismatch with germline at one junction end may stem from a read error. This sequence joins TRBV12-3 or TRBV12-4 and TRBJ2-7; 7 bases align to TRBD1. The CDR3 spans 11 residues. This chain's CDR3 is CASSLFDRAEF. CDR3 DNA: TGTGCCAGCAGTTTATTTGACAGGGCAGAGTTC.

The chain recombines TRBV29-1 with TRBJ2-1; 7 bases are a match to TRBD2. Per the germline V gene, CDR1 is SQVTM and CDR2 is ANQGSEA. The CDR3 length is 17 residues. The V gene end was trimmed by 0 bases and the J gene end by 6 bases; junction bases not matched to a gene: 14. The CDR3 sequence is CSVEEGGVRKGLNEQFF. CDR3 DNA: TGCAGCGTTGAAGAGGGGGGGGTGCGAAAGGGCCTCAATGAGCAGTTCTTC.

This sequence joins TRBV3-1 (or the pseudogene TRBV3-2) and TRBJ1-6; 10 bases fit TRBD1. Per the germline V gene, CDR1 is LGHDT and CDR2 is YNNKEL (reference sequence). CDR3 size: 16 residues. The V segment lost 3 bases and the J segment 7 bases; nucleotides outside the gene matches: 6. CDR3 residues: CASSQGTGAKNSPLHF. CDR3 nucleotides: TGTGCCAGCAGCCAGGGGACAGGGGCTAAGAATTCACCCCTCCACTTT.

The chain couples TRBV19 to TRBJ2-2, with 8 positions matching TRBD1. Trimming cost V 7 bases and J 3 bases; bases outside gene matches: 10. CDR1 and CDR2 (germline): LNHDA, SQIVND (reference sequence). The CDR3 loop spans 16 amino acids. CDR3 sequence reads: CASTPSGRGHTGELFF. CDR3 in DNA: TGTGCCAGTACCCCATCGGGCAGGGGGCACACCGGGGAGCTGTTTTTT.

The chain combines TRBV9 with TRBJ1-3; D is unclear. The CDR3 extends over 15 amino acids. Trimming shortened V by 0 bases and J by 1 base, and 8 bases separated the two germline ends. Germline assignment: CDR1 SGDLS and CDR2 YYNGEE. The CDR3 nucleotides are TGTGCCAGCAGCGTAGGTACAGCTTCTGGAAACACCATATATTTT. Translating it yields CASSVGTASGNTIYF.

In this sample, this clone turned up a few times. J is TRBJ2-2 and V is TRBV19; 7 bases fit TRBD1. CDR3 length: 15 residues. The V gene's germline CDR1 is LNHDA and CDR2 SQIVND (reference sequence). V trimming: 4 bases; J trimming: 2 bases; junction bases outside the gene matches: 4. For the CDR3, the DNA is TGTGCCAGTAGTACGACAGGGCCTAACACCGGGGAGCTGTTTTTT. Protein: CASSTTGPNTGELFF.